Listed here are 14 T cell receptor beta chains from one sample, sequenced in a study of cytomegalovirus exposure and HLA in healthy donors (TCRdb year 2017). The library was generated by the immunoSEQ multiplex PCR assay. A mixture of 60 forward primers for TCR Vbeta segments and 13 reverse primers for TCR Jbeta segments was used in the multiplex PCR. TCRdb mirrors the immuneACCESS table, restricted to in-frame sequences. Some clones are absent from its copies; in checked studies, under half trace to an unresolved V gene, and the reason for the others is unknown. This sample lists around 180,000 clones; roughly 87% were detected once. The ten largest clones represent roughly 0.2% of the sample. Sequenced input: PBMCs. The receptors were sampled from a girl under three years old in good health and CMV-seronegative.

This chain connects TRBV27 to TRBJ2-3, with D hard to call. CDR1 is MNHEY, CDR2 SMNVEV, per germline (reference sequence). The V end lost 3 bases, the J end lost 2 bases, and 9 bases lay between the germline ends. The CDR3 spans 14 residues. The CDR3 DNA reads TGTGCCAGCAGTTTGTCTCAGTCCACAGATACGCAGTATTTT. Translated, it gives CASSLSQSTDTQYF.

The chain couples TRBV21-1 to TRBJ1-3; the table calls TRBD1, which could not be checked here. TRBV21-1 has pseudogene status. This CDR3 region has 15 residues. The CDR3 region is CASSKDRGPGNTIYF. CDR3 nucleotides: TGTGCCAGCAGCAAGGACAGGGGGCCGGGAAACACCATATATTTT.

The chain carries TRBV10-3 and TRBJ2-4, with 7 bases identical to TRBD2. Trimming at V came to 8 bases and at J to 8 bases, leaving 12 bases not matched to a gene. The CDR3 covers 14 residues. Germline CDR1 ENHRY, CDR2 SYGVKD. CDR3 region: CAIGEGRKNDIQYF. The DNA for the CDR3 is TGTGCCATCGGGGAGGGACGGAAAAATGACATTCAGTACTTC.

The gene calls are TRBV7-9 and TRBJ1-4; TRBD1 agrees at 7 bases. This CDR3 has 14 amino acids. CDR1 SEHNR and CDR2 FQNEAQ come from the germline V gene (reference sequence). V shed 5 bases, J shed 5 bases, and the junction held 5 bases outside the gene matches. This CDR3 is CASSHNRGNEKLFF. In DNA, the CDR3 is TGTGCCAGCAGCCATAACAGGGGCAATGAAAAACTGTTTTTT.

The chain uses TRBV5-6 and TRBJ2-7, with 9 positions matching TRBD1. The CDR3 extends over 14 amino acids. CDR1 is SGHDT, CDR2 YYEEEE, per germline. V lost 4 bases to trimming and J lost 2 bases; unmatched junction nucleotides: 4. In nucleotides, the CDR3 is TGTGCCAGCAGCAGCGGGACAGGGACCTACGAGCAGTACTTC. Translation: CASSSGTGTYEQYF.

This sequence joins TRBV11-3 and TRBJ2-3; TRBD2 matches 7 bases. The germline V gene encodes CDR1 SGHNT and CDR2 YENEEA. The V and J ends lost 6 bases and 6 bases, in that order; junction bases with no gene match: 12. The CDR3 contains 15 residues. The CDR3 loop reads CASSLGTIHPDTQYF. The CDR3 DNA reads TGTGCCAGCAGTCTCGGGACTATCCACCCTGATACGCAGTATTTT.

The chain employs TRBV7-9 and TRBJ2-7; maybe TRBD1 (6 bases). Trimming shortened V by 5 bases and J by 2 bases, and 13 bases separated the two germline ends. CDR1 and CDR2 from the germline V gene are SEHNR and FQNEAQ (reference sequence). The CDR3 is 14 amino acids. Here the CDR3 reads CASSVSAGAYEQYF. The CDR3 DNA follows: TGTGCCAGCAGCGTCTCGGCAGGGGCCTACGAGCAGTACTTC.

V and J are TRBV2 and TRBJ1-2, with a tentative D call TRBD1 (5 bases). V was pared by 1 base and J by 3 bases, with 9 bases between. Germline assignment: CDR1 SNHLY and CDR2 FYNNEI. The length of the CDR3 is 14 residues. This CDR3 reads CASSEGIGDYGYTF. For the CDR3, the DNA is TGTGCCAGCAGTGAAGGCATAGGGGACTATGGCTACACCTTC.

The rearrangement joins TRBV5-4 to TRBJ2-1; 15 bases align to TRBD2. Unmatched junction bases numbered 4, after V lost 4 bases and J lost 8 bases. The CDR3 consists of 15 residues. Germline V gives CDR1 SGHNT, CDR2 YYREEE (reference sequence). The CDR3 sequence: CASSGTSGRLDEQFF. DNA for the CDR3: TGTGCCAGCAGCGGGACTAGCGGGAGGCTGGATGAGCAGTTCTTC.

The J gene is TRBJ2-7, the V gene TRBV6-5; 8 positions agree with TRBD2. This CDR3 comprises 16 residues. Germline V CDR1 and CDR2: MNHEY, SVGAGI. The V segment lost 2 bases and the J segment 4 bases; nucleotides outside the gene matches: 10. DNA of the CDR3: TGTGCCAGCAGTTACAGCTCGGGGGGGTCGGTATACGAGCAGTACTTC. Its protein is CASSYSSGGSVYEQYF.

The chain joins TRBV6-5 to TRBJ2-7; perhaps TRBD2 as D (5 bases). The CDR3 totals 14 residues. Germline assignment: CDR1 MNHEY and CDR2 SVGAGI. V gave up 4 bases and J gave up 3 bases, with 13 bases separating them. CDR3: CASSSERNLYEQYF. CDR3 nucleotide sequence: TGTGCCAGCAGTTCTGAGCGGAACCTCTACGAGCAGTACTTC.

The chain combines TRBV5-1 with TRBJ2-3, with 9 bases that match TRBD1. V shed 1 base, J shed 3 bases, and the junction held 3 bases outside the gene matches. This CDR3 is built from 15 residues. Germline CDR1 reads SGHRS; CDR2 reads YFSETQ. CDR3 in DNA: TGCGCCAGCAGCTTGCGGGACAGGGAGACAGATACGCAGTATTTT. It specifies CASSLRDRETDTQYF.

Only a few counts were recorded for this clone. This chain links TRBV6-1 with TRBJ2-3; 9 nucleotides agree with TRBD2. The CDR3 length is 18 residues. The J segment lost 0 bases and the V segment lost 4 bases, leaving 11 bases of the junction unmatched. Germline lookup yields CDR1 MNHNS and CDR2 SASEGT. Written as DNA, the CDR3 is TGTGCCAGCAGTGCTCTCGCGGGAGGGCTTTGGAGCACAGATACGCAGTATTTT. Translating it yields CASSALAGGLWSTDTQYF.

J is TRBJ1-1 and V is TRBV7-8, with TRBD1 identical over 7 bases. V gave up 5 bases and J gave up 1 base; unmatched junction bases: 7. This CDR3 contains 15 residues. Per germline, CDR1 SGHVS and CDR2 FQNEAQ. CDR3 loop: CASSLMTGKNTEAFF. For the CDR3, the DNA is TGTGCCAGCAGCCTGATGACAGGGAAGAACACTGAAGCTTTCTTT.